This record looks at one T cell receptor beta chain sequence and its context. J was trimmed by 8 bases and V by 0 bases; bases with no gene match: 0. This CDR3 has 13 residues. Germline CDR1 and CDR2: MNHNY and SVGAGI (reference sequence). The data derive from a study of cytotoxic CD8 clonotypes in ibrutinib-treated CLL. Profiled with immunoSEQ multiplex PCR; TCRdb holds only in-frame clones, not every one. The repertoire consists of some 200,000 clones, with roughly 72% occurring once and the leading ten covering 13%. V is TRBV6-6 and J is TRBJ2-1, with 8 bases aligning to TRBD2. The sample was PBMCs, taken after 24 months of ibrutinib treatment. The receptor comes from a human donor with chronic lymphocytic leukemia. The CDR3, as DNA: TGTGCCAGCAGTTACTCGACTAGCGATGAGCAGTTCTTC. It specifies CASSYSTSDEQFF.